The 13 T cell receptor beta chains presented below share a single source sample, sequenced in a study of T cells in Graves' hyperthyroidism and ophthalmopathy. The CDR3 regions of TCR beta were amplified from RNA transcripts. HTBI primers drove first-round RT-PCR of the TCR CDR3. TCRdb passed the multiplex PCR reads through MiXCR, listing each CDR3 protein once. This table holds under 300,000 distinct CDR3 sequences, less than 30% found once. Material: blood. Receptors were obtained from a man aged 40-49 years with Graves' hyperthyroidism that later progressed to Graves' ophthalmopathy.

This clonotype was observed at least ten times. This chain connects TRBV6-2 or TRBV6-3 to TRBJ2-1; 9 nucleotides align to TRBD2. The germline V gene encodes CDR1 MNHEY and CDR2 SVGEGT. After removal of 5 bases from V and 3 bases from J, the junction contained 11 bases not matched to a gene. The CDR3 loop spans 17 amino acids. The CDR3 loop is CASSRPSGTSSYNEQFF. The CDR3, as DNA: TGTGCCAGCAGTCGTCCTTCCGGGACTAGCAGCTACAATGAGCAGTTCTTC.

The chain joins TRBV12-3 or TRBV12-4 to TRBJ2-5; unclear D gene. V was trimmed by 3 bases and J by 5 bases, leaving 13 bases between them. This CDR3 contains 14 residues. CDR3 region: CASSFGLLRETQYF. The DNA of the CDR3 is TGTGCCAGCAGTTTTGGTTTGTTGAGGGAGACCCAGTACTTC.

This clonotype occurred many times. The chain recombines TRBV11-2 with TRBJ2-7, with D hard to call. Germline loops: CDR1 SGHAT, CDR2 FQNNGV. The CDR3 contains 16 residues. V was pared by 3 bases and J by 3 bases, with 18 bases between. The CDR3 sequence is CASSLRTPSSIYEQYF. The CDR3 DNA reads as TGTGCCAGCAGCTTGAGGACCCCCAGTTCAATCTACGAGCAGTACTTC.

The chain couples TRBV6-2 or TRBV6-3 to TRBJ2-7; perhaps D is TRBD1 or TRBD2 (5 bases each). The CDR3 loop spans 13 amino acids. Germline assignment: CDR1 MNHEY and CDR2 SVGEGT. Trimming removed 6 bases from V and 2 bases from J, with 11 bases in between. CDR3 DNA: TGTGCCAGCAGAGCGGTAGGGGCCTACGAGCAGTACTTC. Amino acids: CASRAVGAYEQYF.

This clonotype was detected ten times or more. This chain uses TRBV30 with TRBJ2-4, with unresolved D. Germline assignment: CDR1 GTSNPN and CDR2 SVGIG (reference sequence). Trimming shortened V by 2 bases and J by 8 bases, and 13 bases separated the two germline ends. This CDR3 is 13 amino acids long. DNA of the CDR3: TGTGCCTGGAGTAATCGAGTTTTGGACATTCAGTACTTC. As protein: CAWSNRVLDIQYF.

This clonotype was seen at least ten times. This chain links TRBV24-1 with TRBJ2-7, with 8 bases aligning to TRBD2. Germline V CDR1 and CDR2: KGHDR, SFDVKD. This CDR3 is built from 14 residues. Trimming removed 7 bases from V and 3 bases from J; junction bases left unmatched: 7. CDR3 in amino acids: CATRAPGLDYEQYF. CDR3 bases: TGTGCCACCAGAGCCCCGGGACTAGACTACGAGCAGTACTTC.

In its sample, this clonotype was seen a few times. This sequence joins TRBV28 and TRBJ2-4; D may match TRBD1 or TRBD2 (5 bases each). Looked up from germline, CDR1 is MDHEN and CDR2 is SYDVKM. CDR3 length: 15 amino acids. Trimming stripped 3 bases from V and 0 bases from J, with 9 bases between. DNA of the CDR3: TGTGCCAGCAGTTTCGGGACGCTAGCCAAAAACATTCAGTACTTC. Translated, it gives CASSFGTLAKNIQYF.

This clonotype was seen at least ten times. V usage is TRBV11-2 and J usage is TRBJ1-1, with unresolved D. Germline V gives CDR1 SGHAT, CDR2 FQNNGV. V lost 1 base, J lost 5 bases, and 5 bases lay in between. The CDR3 runs 12 residues. The CDR3 protein is CASSLVRTEAFF. CDR3 DNA: TGTGCCAGCAGCTTAGTGAGGACTGAAGCTTTCTTT.

This clonotype was recorded at least ten times. The chain has TRBV19 and TRBJ1-5; tentatively, D is TRBD1 (5 bases). Germline V CDR1 and CDR2: LNHDA, SQIVND (reference sequence). Between the trimmed V and J ends, which lost 7 bases and 1 base, there was a span of 23 bases. The CDR3 is made up of 18 amino acids. CDR3 bases: TGTGCCAGTAATCGGTTGGGGGTTTCTCGAGGAAGCAATCAGCCCCAGCATTTT. Protein: CASNRLGVSRGSNQPQHF.

This clonotype was seen ten or more times. This chain links TRBV11-2 with TRBJ1-2; the match to TRBD1 covers 7 bases. With 5 bases clipped from V and 7 bases from J, the junction kept 16 bases outside the gene matches. Germline lookup yields CDR1 SGHAT and CDR2 FQNNGV. The CDR3 loop spans 16 amino acids. The CDR3 region has the DNA TGTGCCAGCAGCCCTCGAACAGGGGAGGAAATGGGTGGCTACACCTTC. Amino acid sequence: CASSPRTGEEMGGYTF.

This clonotype was counted many times. The chain carries TRBV10-1 and TRBJ2-7; D possibly corresponds to TRBD2 (6 bases). Looked up from germline, CDR1 is WNHNN and CDR2 is SYGVQD (reference sequence). The V end lost 2 bases, the J end lost 6 bases, and 11 bases lay between the germline ends. The CDR3 is 13 amino acids. The CDR3 DNA reads TGCGCCAGCAGTGAGGGAGGGAGTGGCGAGCAGTACTTC. This encodes CASSEGGSGEQYF.

In its sample, this clonotype was seen many times. The chain couples TRBV10-3 to TRBJ1-1; D perhaps matches TRBD1 (6 bases). This CDR3 is built from 13 residues. V was clipped by 6 bases and J by 1 base, with 9 bases between them. In germline, CDR1 is ENHRY, CDR2 SYGVKD. CDR3 bases: TGTGCCATCAGCGGACAGCCGAACACTGAAGCTTTCTTT. Its protein product is CAISGQPNTEAFF.

This clonotype was observed at least ten times. V and J are TRBV18 and TRBJ1-1; D is ambiguous. Germline values: CDR1 KGHSH, CDR2 LQKENI. The CDR3 is 12 residues long. V was clipped by 1 base and J by 8 bases, with 8 bases between them. The CDR3 region is CASSPQLGEAFF. The CDR3 region has the DNA TGTGCCAGCTCACCACAATTAGGGGAAGCTTTCTTT.